This T cell receptor (beta chain) was observed in a study of T cell changes during pregnancy in multiple sclerosis. The length of the CDR3 is 16 residues. V was trimmed by 5 bases and J by 1 base, leaving 17 bases between them. Germline CDR1 is SGHTA and CDR2 is FQGNSA. Clones were read by immunoSEQ multiplex PCR, and TCRdb kept only the in-frame ones, dropping some. The profile shows under 55,000 clones, around 94% of them singletons. This material consisted of CD4+ T cells from peripheral blood mononuclear cells, taken in the third trimester of pregnancy. The chain links TRBV7-2 to TRBJ1-1, with D possibly TRBD1 on 5 matching bases. The origin of this receptor is a female donor with multiple sclerosis, enrolled in a pregnancy study. The CDR3 DNA is TGTGCCAGCAGCCCCGGAACCGGAACAGGGAACACTGAAGCTTTCTTT. Translating it yields CASSPGTGTGNTEAFF.